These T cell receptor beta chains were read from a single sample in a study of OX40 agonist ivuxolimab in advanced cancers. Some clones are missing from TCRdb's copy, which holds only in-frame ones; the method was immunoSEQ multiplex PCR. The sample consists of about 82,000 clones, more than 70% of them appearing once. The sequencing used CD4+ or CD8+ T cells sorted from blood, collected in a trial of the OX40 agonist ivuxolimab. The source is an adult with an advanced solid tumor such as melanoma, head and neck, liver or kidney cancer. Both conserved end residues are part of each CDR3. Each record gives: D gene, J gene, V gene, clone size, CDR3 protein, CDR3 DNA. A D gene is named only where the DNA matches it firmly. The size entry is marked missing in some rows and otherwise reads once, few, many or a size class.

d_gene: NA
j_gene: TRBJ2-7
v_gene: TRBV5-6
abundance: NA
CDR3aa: CASSLGSGLTYEQYF
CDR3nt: TGTGCCAGCAGCTTGGGATCGGGACTGACCTACGAGCAGTACTTC

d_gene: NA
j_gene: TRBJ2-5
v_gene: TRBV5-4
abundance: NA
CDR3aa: CASSRGDQETQYF
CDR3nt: TGTGCCAGCAGCAGAGGGGATCAAGAGACCCAGTACTTC

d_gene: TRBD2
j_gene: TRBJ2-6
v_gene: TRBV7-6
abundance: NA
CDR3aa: CASSLRLAGGSGANVLTF
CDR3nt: TGTGCCAGCAGCTTAAGGCTAGCGGGGGGCTCTGGGGCCAACGTCCTGACTTTC

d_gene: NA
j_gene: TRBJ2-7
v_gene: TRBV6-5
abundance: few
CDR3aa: CASSLDRFPYEQYF
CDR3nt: TGTGCCAGCAGCCTTGACAGGTTTCCCTACGAGCAGTACTTC

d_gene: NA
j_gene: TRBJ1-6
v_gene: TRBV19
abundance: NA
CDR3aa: CASSIEISYNSPLHF
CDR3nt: TGTGCCAGTAGTATAGAAATCTCCTATAATTCACCCCTCCACTTT

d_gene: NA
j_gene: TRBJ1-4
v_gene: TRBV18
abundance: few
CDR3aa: CASSSDTNEKLFF
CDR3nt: TGTGCCAGCTCATCGGACACGAATGAAAAACTGTTTTTT

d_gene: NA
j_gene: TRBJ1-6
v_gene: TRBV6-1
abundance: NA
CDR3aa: CASRGPSDSPLHF
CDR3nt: TGTGCCAGCAGAGGACCCAGTGATTCACCCCTCCACTTT

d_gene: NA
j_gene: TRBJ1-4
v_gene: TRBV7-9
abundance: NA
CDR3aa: CASSLASAGYNEKLFF
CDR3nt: TGTGCCAGCAGCTTAGCGTCGGCGGGATATAATGAAAAACTGTTTTTT

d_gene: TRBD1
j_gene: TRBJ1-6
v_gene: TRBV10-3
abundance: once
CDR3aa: CAAAEGALGNSPLHF
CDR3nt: TGTGCCGCGGCGGAGGGGGCCCTGGGTAATTCACCCCTCCACTTT

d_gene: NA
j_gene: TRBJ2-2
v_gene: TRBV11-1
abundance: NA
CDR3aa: CASSPPTNTGELFF
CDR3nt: TGTGCCAGCAGCCCCCCGACCAACACCGGGGAGCTGTTTTTT

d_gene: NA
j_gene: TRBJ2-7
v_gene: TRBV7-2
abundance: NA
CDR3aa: CASSGSRNSYEQYF
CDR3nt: TGTGCCAGCAGCGGTAGCAGGAACTCCTACGAGCAGTACTTC

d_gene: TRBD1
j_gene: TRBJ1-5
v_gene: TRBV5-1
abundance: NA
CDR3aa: CASSPTGGPILSNQPQHF
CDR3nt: TGCGCCAGCAGCCCGACAGGGGGCCCAATACTTAGCAATCAGCCCCAGCATTTT

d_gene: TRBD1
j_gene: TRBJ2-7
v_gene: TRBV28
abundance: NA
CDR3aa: CASILGRDRAYEQYF
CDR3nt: TGTGCCAGCATATTGGGACGGGACAGGGCGTACGAGCAGTACTTC

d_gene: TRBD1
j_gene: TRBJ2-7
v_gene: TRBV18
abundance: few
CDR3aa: CASSEGQGYEQYF
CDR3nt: TGTGCCAGCTCGGAGGGACAGGGTTATGAGCAGTACTTC

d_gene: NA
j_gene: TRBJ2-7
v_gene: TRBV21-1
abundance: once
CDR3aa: CASSHIYEQYF
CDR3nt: TGTGCCAGCAGCCACATTTACGAGCAGTACTTC

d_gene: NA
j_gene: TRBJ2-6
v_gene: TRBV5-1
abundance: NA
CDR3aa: CASSPEYAGANVLTF
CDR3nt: TGCGCCAGCAGCCCGGAGTATGCTGGGGCCAACGTCCTGACTTTC

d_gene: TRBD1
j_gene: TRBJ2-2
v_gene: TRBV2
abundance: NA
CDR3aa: CASSLQGFTGELFF
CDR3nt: TGTGCCAGCAGTTTACAGGGGTTCACCGGGGAGCTGTTTTTT

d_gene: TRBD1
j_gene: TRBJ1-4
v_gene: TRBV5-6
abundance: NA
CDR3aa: CASSLSGTGLPTNEKLFF
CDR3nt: TGTGCCAGCAGCTTGTCCGGGACAGGGCTCCCAACTAATGAAAAACTGTTTTTT

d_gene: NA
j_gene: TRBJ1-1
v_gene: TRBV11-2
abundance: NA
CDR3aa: CASSLSGLNTEAFF
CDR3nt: TGTGCCAGCAGCTTATCGGGATTGAACACTGAAGCTTTCTTT

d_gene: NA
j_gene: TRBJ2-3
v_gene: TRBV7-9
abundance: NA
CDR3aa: CAPGVIADTQYF
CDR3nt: TGTGCCCCTGGGGTAATCGCAGATACGCAGTATTTT

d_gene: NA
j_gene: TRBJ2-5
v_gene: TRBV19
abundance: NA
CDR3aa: CASSIDSEETQYF
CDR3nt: TGTGCCAGTAGTATAGACTCGGAAGAGACCCAGTACTTC

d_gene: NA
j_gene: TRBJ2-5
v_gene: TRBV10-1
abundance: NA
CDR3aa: CASSELVGGPQETQYF
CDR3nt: TGCGCCAGCAGTGAGCTCGTCGGGGGTCCCCAAGAGACCCAGTACTTC

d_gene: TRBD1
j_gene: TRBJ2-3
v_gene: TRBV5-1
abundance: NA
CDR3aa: CASSSPGQGTDTQYF
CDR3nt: TGCGCCAGCAGCTCCCCGGGACAGGGTACAGATACGCAGTATTTT

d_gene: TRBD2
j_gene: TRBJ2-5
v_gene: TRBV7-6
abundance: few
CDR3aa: CASSPPGGRETQYF
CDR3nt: TGTGCCAGCAGCCCTCCGGGGGGAAGAGAGACCCAGTACTTC

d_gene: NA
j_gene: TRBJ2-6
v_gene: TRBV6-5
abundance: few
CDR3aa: CASTLRGANVLTF
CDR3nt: TGTGCCAGCACCTTACGTGGGGCCAACGTCCTGACTTTC

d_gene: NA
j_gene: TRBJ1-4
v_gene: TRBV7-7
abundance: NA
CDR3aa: CASSPGAASKLFF
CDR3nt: TGTGCTAGCAGCCCAGGGGCAGCCTCCAAACTGTTTTTT

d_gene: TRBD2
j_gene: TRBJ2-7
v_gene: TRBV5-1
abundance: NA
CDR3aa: CASSGAGGLLYEQYF
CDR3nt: TGCGCCAGCAGTGGTGCGGGGGGCCTCCTCTACGAGCAGTACTTC

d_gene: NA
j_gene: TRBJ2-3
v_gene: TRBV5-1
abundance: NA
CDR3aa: CASSRSRGGTDTQYF
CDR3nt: TGCGCCAGCAGCCGGAGTAGGGGGGGCACAGATACGCAGTATTTT

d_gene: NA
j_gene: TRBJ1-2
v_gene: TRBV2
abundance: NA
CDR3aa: CASSEGGPLNYGYTF
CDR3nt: TGTGCCAGCAGTGAAGGTGGGCCACTTAACTATGGCTACACCTTC

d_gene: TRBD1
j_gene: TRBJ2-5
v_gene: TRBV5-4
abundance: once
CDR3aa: CASSTADRGETQYF
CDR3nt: TGTGCCAGCAGCACTGCCGACAGGGGCGAGACCCAGTACTTC

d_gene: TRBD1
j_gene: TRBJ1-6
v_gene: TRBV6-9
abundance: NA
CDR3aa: CASSYPGTGNLRNSSYNSPLHF
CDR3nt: TGTGCCAGCAGTTATCCCGGGACAGGGAACCTCCGCAACAGCTCCTATAATTCACCCCTCCACTTT

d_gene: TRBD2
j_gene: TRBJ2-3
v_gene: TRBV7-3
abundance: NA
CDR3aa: CASSSLAGGPTDTQYF
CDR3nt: TGTGCCAGCAGCTCACTAGCGGGGGGCCCCACGGATACGCAGTATTTT

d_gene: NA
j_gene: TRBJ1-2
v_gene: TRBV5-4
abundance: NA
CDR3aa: CASGLRGVEGYTF
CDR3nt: TGTGCCAGCGGCCTTCGGGGGGTGGAAGGCTACACCTTC

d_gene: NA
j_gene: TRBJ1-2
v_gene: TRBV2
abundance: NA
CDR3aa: CASSPGTERGYTF
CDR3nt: TGTGCCAGCAGTCCCGGGACCGAGAGGGGCTACACCTTC

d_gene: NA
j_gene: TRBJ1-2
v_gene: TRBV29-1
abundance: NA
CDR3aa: CSVGGRMYGYTF
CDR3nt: TGCAGCGTGGGCGGACGGATGTATGGCTACACCTTC

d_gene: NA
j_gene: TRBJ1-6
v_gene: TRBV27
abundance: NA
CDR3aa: CASRQTTGTGFYNSPLHF
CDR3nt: TGTGCCAGCAGGCAGACAACAGGGACGGGCTTCTATAATTCACCCCTCCACTTT

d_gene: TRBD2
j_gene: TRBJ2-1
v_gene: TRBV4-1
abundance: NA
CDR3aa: CASSQQLAGGRNEQFF
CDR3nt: TGCGCCAGCAGCCAGCAACTAGCGGGGGGGAGGAATGAGCAGTTCTTC

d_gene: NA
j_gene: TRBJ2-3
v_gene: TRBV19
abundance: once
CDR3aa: CASTQGEATDTQYF
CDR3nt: TGTGCCAGTACTCAGGGAGAAGCCACAGATACGCAGTATTTT

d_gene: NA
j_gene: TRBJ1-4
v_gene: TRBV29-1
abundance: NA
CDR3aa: CSVEEGTREKLFF
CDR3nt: TGCAGCGTTGAAGAAGGTACAAGGGAAAAACTGTTTTTT

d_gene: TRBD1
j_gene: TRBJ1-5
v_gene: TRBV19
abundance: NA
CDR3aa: CASSLTGTGDQPQHF
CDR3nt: TGTGCCAGTAGTCTCACCGGGACAGGGGATCAGCCCCAGCATTTT

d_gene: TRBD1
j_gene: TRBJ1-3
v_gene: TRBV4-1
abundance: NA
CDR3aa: CASSQPRQGAGNTIYF
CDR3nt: TGCGCCAGCAGCCAACCTCGACAGGGGGCTGGAAACACCATATATTTT

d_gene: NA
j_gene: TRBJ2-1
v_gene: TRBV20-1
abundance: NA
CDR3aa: CSASRRGEQFF
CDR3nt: TGCAGTGCCAGTCGACGGGGTGAGCAGTTCTTC

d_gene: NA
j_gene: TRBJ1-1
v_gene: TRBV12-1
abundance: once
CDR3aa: CASSFENGMRSRQVNLNTEAFF
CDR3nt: TGTGCCAGCAGCTTTGAAAACGGTATGCGGTCTAGACAGGTCAATTTGAACACTGAAGCTTTCTTT

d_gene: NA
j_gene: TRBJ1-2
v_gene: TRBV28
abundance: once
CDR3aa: CASSSGEGELVYGYTF
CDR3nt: TGTGCCAGCAGTTCGGGAGAAGGAGAGCTCGTCTATGGCTACACCTTC

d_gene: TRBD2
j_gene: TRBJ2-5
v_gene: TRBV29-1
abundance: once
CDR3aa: CSVASSGGAGTQYF
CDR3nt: TGCAGCGTAGCTTCGAGCGGGGGGGCCGGGACCCAGTACTTC

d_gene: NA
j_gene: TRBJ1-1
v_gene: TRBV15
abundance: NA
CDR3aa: CATRAGQKNTEAFF
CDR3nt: TGTGCCACCAGGGCCGGGCAGAAGAACACTGAAGCTTTCTTT

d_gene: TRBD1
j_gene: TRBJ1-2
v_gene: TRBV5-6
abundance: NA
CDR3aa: CASSRDRNYGYTF
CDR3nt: TGTGCCAGCAGCCGGGACAGAAACTATGGCTACACCTTC

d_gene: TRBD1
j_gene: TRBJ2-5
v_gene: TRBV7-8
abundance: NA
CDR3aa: CASSQTGLYQETQYF
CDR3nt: TGTGCCAGCAGCCAGACAGGGCTGTACCAAGAGACCCAGTACTTC